This passage covers 23 T cell receptor beta chains from one sample sequenced in a study of PD-1 blockade in classical Hodgkin lymphoma. Time point: cycle 4 day 1 (C4D1), after around six weeks of nivolumab. Every patient was affected by relapse after autologous stem cell transplantation, while exposure to brentuximab vedotin was not uniform. The data were produced by immunoSEQ multiplex PCR, yet TCRdb's version contains in-frame clones alone and is incomplete. Among under 20,000 clones listed, approximately 76% were seen once. The source was peripheral blood mononuclear cells (PBMCs), collected before the fourth cycle of nivolumab. The source of these receptors is a human donor with classical Hodgkin lymphoma.

V gene TRBV28 combines with J gene TRBJ2-7; 7 bases map to TRBD1. The V gene end was trimmed by 8 bases and the J gene end by 6 bases; junction bases not matched to a gene: 7. The germline gives CDR1 MDHEN, CDR2 SYDVKM. The CDR3 covers 12 residues. The CDR3 spells CASGYRGGEQYF. The CDR3 nucleotides are TGTGCCAGCGGCTACAGGGGCGGCGAGCAGTACTTC.

The gene calls are TRBV10-3 and TRBJ2-1; 9 nucleotides agree with TRBD2. CDR3 length: 16 amino acids. The V and J ends lost 8 bases and 4 bases, in that order; junction bases with no gene match: 12. Germline assignment: CDR1 ENHRY and CDR2 SYGVKD. In DNA form, the CDR3 reads TGTGCCATCGGCCGTATAGCGGGAGTGGGATACAATGAGCAGTTCTTC. Amino acids: CAIGRIAGVGYNEQFF.

The chain has TRBV6-5 and TRBJ2-3; no reliable D call. The CDR3 is 15 amino acids. V lost 4 bases and J lost 2, with 13 bases in between. Germline CDR1 MNHEY, CDR2 SVGAGI. DNA of the CDR3: TGTGCCAGCAGTTTGGGCTCCTCACCCACAGATACGCAGTATTTT. Its protein product is CASSLGSSPTDTQYF.

The table lists this clone with a few counts. The chain combines TRBV6-1 with TRBJ2-7; D remains ambiguous. From germline, CDR1 is MNHNS and CDR2 SASEGT. Trimming left V 3 bases short and J 4 bases short, with 7 bases between. The CDR3 consists of 12 residues. CDR3 in amino acids: CASSDRDYEQYF. CDR3 in DNA: TGTGCCAGCAGTGATAGGGATTACGAGCAGTACTTC.

The sample holds one count of this clone. The V gene is TRBV25-1, the J gene TRBJ1-1; D is unclear. V lost 3 bases and J lost 1, with 9 bases in between. The CDR3 totals 14 residues. CDR1 and CDR2 (germline): MGHDK, SYGVNS. CDR3 in DNA: TGTGCCAGCAGTGACTTTGGGCAGAACACTGAAGCTTTCTTT. This translates into CASSDFGQNTEAFF. Full variable domain (rest looked up from reference TRBV25-1 and TRBJ1-1): EADIYQTPRYLVIGTGKKITLECSQTMGHDKMYWYQQDPGMELHLIHYSYGVNSTEKGDLSSESTVSRIRTEHFPLTLESARPSHTSQYLCASSDFGQNTEAFFGQGTRLTVV.

This clone was detected only a few times. This rearrangement joins TRBV7-9 to TRBJ2-2, with D uncertain. This CDR3 has 10 residues. The germline V gene encodes CDR1 SEHNR and CDR2 FQNEAQ (reference sequence). V lost 8 bases, J lost 3 bases, and 1 base lay in between. The CDR3 DNA reads as TGTGCCAGCGACACCGGGGAGCTGTTTTTT. Residues: CASDTGELFF.

The rearrangement uses TRBV27 and TRBJ1-1; D is undetermined. The CDR3 runs to 15 residues. V lost 0 bases to trimming and J lost 2 bases, with 10 bases between them. The germline gives CDR1 MNHEY, CDR2 SMNVEV (reference sequence). This chain's CDR3 is CASSLSLQLNTEAFF. CDR3 nucleotide sequence: TGTGCCAGCAGTTTATCGTTACAGCTCAACACTGAAGCTTTCTTT.

The gene calls are TRBV5-1 and TRBJ1-5, with 7 bases matching TRBD1. The CDR3 totals 15 residues. CDR1 SGHRS and CDR2 YFSETQ come from the germline V gene. V shed 0 bases and J 1 base; nucleotides not matched to a gene: 1. The CDR3 DNA sequence: TGCGCCAGCAGCTTGGCAGGGGGGAGCAATCAGCCCCAGCATTTT. Residues: CASSLAGGSNQPQHF.

The chain couples TRBV5-4 to TRBJ1-5, with 7 bases fitting TRBD1. CDR1 is SGHNT and CDR2 is YYREEE in the germline V gene (reference sequence). The CDR3 spans 13 residues. The V and J ends lost 7 bases and 1 base, in that order; junction bases with no gene match: 2. CDR3 nucleotide sequence: TGTGCCAGCTCCAGGGGGAGCAATCAGCCCCAGCATTTT. Translation: CASSRGSNQPQHF. Looking up the rest from reference TRBV5-4 and TRBJ1-5 gives the full variable domain: ETGVTQSPTHLIKTRGQQVTLRCSSQSGHNTVSWYQQALGQGPQFIFQYYREEENGRGNFPPRFSGLQFPNYSSELNVNALELDDSALYLCASSRGSNQPQHFGDGTRLSIL.

This clone was seen a handful of times. The rearrangement links TRBV29-1 to TRBJ1-2; the match to TRBD1 covers 7 bases. Germline V gene sequence: CDR1 SQVTM, CDR2 ANQGSEA. The CDR3 is 13 amino acids. V shed 6 bases, J shed 6 bases, and the junction held 10 bases outside the gene matches. DNA for the CDR3: TGCAGCGTCCTACAGGGGTTAGAGGATGGCTACACCTTC. This encodes CSVLQGLEDGYTF.

This clone was counted between two and nine times. The chain is built from TRBV2 and TRBJ2-5; possibly TRBD2 for D (5 bases). The CDR3 has 15 amino acids. Germline CDR1 reads SNHLY; CDR2 reads FYNNEI. The ends were cut back, 0 bases at V and 1 base at J, with 9 bases in the middle. The CDR3 region is CASSEAVLVQETQYF. CDR3 coding DNA: TGTGCCAGCAGTGAAGCGGTACTAGTCCAAGAGACCCAGTACTTC. Supplemented by reference TRBV2 and TRBJ2-5, the full variable domain reads EPEVTQTPSHQVTQMGQEVILRCVPISNHLYFYWYRQILGQKVEFLVSFYNNEISEKSEIFDDQFSVERPDGSNFTLKIRSTKLEDSAMYFCASSEAVLVQETQYFGPGTRLLVL.

This chain connects TRBV10-3 to TRBJ1-2, with a weak D call TRBD1 (6 bases). Germline assignment: CDR1 ENHRY and CDR2 SYGVKD. Trimming removed 7 bases at V and 6 bases at J, with 15 bases between. The CDR3 runs to 13 residues. The CDR3 bases are TGTGCCATCAAAGGTCAGAGGGACAATGGCTACACCTTC. Residues: CAIKGQRDNGYTF.

The CDR3 reads CASGRGGFRNQPQHF. As DNA, the CDR3 is TGTGCCAGCGGACGAGGGGGGTTCCGCAATCAGCCCCAGCATTTT. The gene calls are TRBV2 and TRBJ1-5; D possibly corresponds to TRBD1 (6 bases). V lost 8 bases and J 2 bases, leaving 16 bases between the germline ends. The CDR3 runs to 15 residues. Germline V gene data show CDR1 as SNHLY and CDR2 as FYNNEI.

CDR3 residues: CASSPGTGYTF. In nucleotides, the CDR3 is TGTGCCAGCAGTCCCGGGACTGGCTACACCTTC. The genes are TRBV6-6 and TRBJ1-2; possibly TRBD1 for D (5 bases). The germline V gene has CDR1 MNHNY and CDR2 SVGAGI (reference sequence). This CDR3 has 11 residues. Trimming pared 5 bases from V and 7 bases from J, leaving 8 bases between.

V is TRBV6-5 and J is TRBJ1-6; D is perhaps TRBD1 (6 bases). This CDR3 region has 15 residues. The germline V and J ends were trimmed by 5 bases and 7 bases, with 15 bases remaining between them. Germline V gene sequence: CDR1 MNHEY, CDR2 SVGAGI. The CDR3: CASSATGHVNSPLHF. In DNA, the CDR3 is TGTGCCAGCAGTGCAACGGGACACGTGAATTCACCCCTCCACTTT.

This clone was observed a handful of times. This chain links TRBV27 with TRBJ1-5; D ambiguous. V was pared by 1 base and J by 10 bases, with 17 bases between. The CDR3 is 15 residues long. CDR1 is MNHEY and CDR2 is SMNVEV in the germline V gene (reference sequence). The CDR3 region has the DNA TGTGCCAGCAGTTTATTTGGCCAGACACTCAGCCCCCAGCATTTT. Translating it yields CASSLFGQTLSPQHF.

J is TRBJ1-2 and V is TRBV2, with TRBD1 matching over 9 bases. CDR1 and CDR2 from the germline V gene are SNHLY and FYNNEI. V lost 3 bases, J lost 8 bases, and 10 bases stayed unmatched. The CDR3 is 15 residues long. The DNA of the CDR3 is TGTGCCAGCAGTGAGCCCACAGGGGGCGCGAGCGGCTACACCTTC. The encoded protein is CASSEPTGGASGYTF.

The V gene is TRBV6-4, the J gene TRBJ1-1; D call uncertain. Germline assignment: CDR1 MRHNA and CDR2 SNTAGT. The length of the CDR3 is 13 residues. Between the trimmed V and J ends, which lost 6 bases and 3 bases, there was a span of 11 bases. The CDR3 is CASSAKSDTEAFF. The CDR3 region has the DNA TGTGCCAGCAGCGCGAAATCTGACACTGAAGCTTTCTTT.

The V and J genes are TRBV7-3 and TRBJ2-6; D is perhaps TRBD1 (6 bases). Trimming removed 4 bases from V and 4 bases from J, with 14 bases in between. CDR3 size: 16 residues. CDR1 is SGHTA and CDR2 is FQGTGA in the germline V gene. CDR3 protein: CASSSYRVSGANVLTF. In nucleotides, the CDR3 is TGTGCCAGCAGCTCATACAGGGTCTCCGGGGCCAACGTCCTGACTTTC.

This sequence joins TRBV19 and TRBJ1-5; unclear D gene. CDR3 length: 15 residues. Trimming removed 3 bases at V and 0 bases at J, with 9 bases between. Germline CDR1 and CDR2: LNHDA and SQIVND (reference sequence). CDR3 sequence: CASSIVDDSNQPQHF. The CDR3 nucleotides read TGTGCCAGTAGTATCGTTGACGATAGCAATCAGCCCCAGCATTTT.

The J gene is TRBJ2-7, the V gene TRBV19; D may be TRBD2 (6 bases). CDR1 and CDR2 (germline): LNHDA, SQIVND (reference sequence). V was pared by 3 bases and J by 1 base, with 13 bases between. This CDR3 spans 15 amino acids. CDR3 in DNA: TGTGCCAGTAGTATGGGGGAGGCTGGATCCTACGAGCAGTACTTC. This encodes CASSMGEAGSYEQYF.

This clone appeared a few times. The genes are TRBV10-3 and TRBJ1-1; 9 bases align to TRBD1. Germline V gene lookup returns CDR1 ENHRY and CDR2 SYGVKD. The CDR3 is 15 residues long. V was clipped by 6 bases and J by 4 bases; unmatched bases: 9. The CDR3: CAIRLEDRGSTEAFF. Here the CDR3 DNA reads TGTGCCATCAGGTTAGAGGACAGGGGAAGCACTGAAGCTTTCTTT.

This clone was observed a handful of times. This sequence joins TRBV6-9 and TRBJ1-4; D not resolved. This CDR3 region has 9 residues. V was cut by 10 bases and J by 6 bases, with 3 bases left in between. Per the germline V gene, CDR1 is MNHGY and CDR2 is SVAAGI. The chain's CDR3 is CATDEKLFF. The CDR3 nucleotides read TGTGCCACCGATGAAAAACTGTTTTTT.